This T cell receptor (beta chain) is drawn from a study of CD8+ T cells in alopecia areata. Overall study findings and caveats: Although TCR sharing was seen in mice, sharing across patients was less clear, possibly for HLA-related reasons. More clonal than normal scalp was lesional scalp, particularly alopecia totalis/universalis.

V dropped 7 bases and J dropped 1 base, with 13 bases sitting between them. Germline V gene lookup returns CDR1 SQVTM and CDR2 ANQGSEA. The CDR3 contains 13 residues. The sequencing template was cDNA reverse transcribed from extracted RNA. Repertoires were generated with immunoSEQ multiplex PCR, while TCRdb's copy carries only in-frame clones and drops some. Of under 150,000 clones detected, about 50% appear once; the ten largest clones hold roughly 10%. There are a few counts of this clone. Its specificity is not known. Material for sequencing was NKG2D-low CD8+ T cells sorted from blood. The TCR sequence derives from a human donor with alopecia areata. The chain recombines TRBV29-1 with TRBJ2-5, with D perhaps matching TRBD2 (5 bases). For the CDR3, the DNA is TGCAGCGCCCGGAGGCCTATCCAAGAGACCCAGTACTTC. Protein product: CSARRPIQETQYF.